These 20 T cell receptor beta chains share one sample of origin, sequenced in a study of blood T cell repertoires in COVID-19. Data came from immunoSEQ multiplex PCR; TCRdb stores just in-frame clones and leaves some out. The repertoire consists of fewer than 250,000 clones, with around 89% occurring once and the leading ten covering roughly 8.8%. Sequencing used PBMCs or T cells enriched from blood (not recorded which). These receptors were obtained from a woman between 18 and 29 years old who had recovered from COVID-19.

The rearrangement links TRBV9 to TRBJ1-1; TRBD1 aligns across 8 bases. The CDR3 totals 13 residues. Per the germline V gene, CDR1 is SGDLS and CDR2 is YYNGEE. With V trimmed by 4 bases and J by 3 bases, 2 bases remained unmatched. This CDR3 is CASSLDRDTEAFF. CDR3 sequence (DNA): TGTGCCAGCAGCCTGGACAGGGACACTGAAGCTTTCTTT.

This chain connects TRBV25-1 to TRBJ2-5; D call uncertain. CDR1 is MGHDK, CDR2 SYGVNS, per germline. This CDR3 comprises 15 residues. Trimming removed 2 bases at V and 5 bases at J, with 15 bases between. The CDR3 coding sequence is TGTGCCAGCAGTGAAGCGAAGGTTTTCGGGGAGACCCAGTACTTC. Its protein product is CASSEAKVFGETQYF.

V is TRBV7-9 and J is TRBJ2-5; D unresolved. The CDR3 is made up of 14 amino acids. CDR1 and CDR2 from the germline V gene are SEHNR and FQNEAQ (reference sequence). V was clipped by 3 bases and J by 4 bases, with 12 bases between them. Here the CDR3 reads CASSFGSITETQYF. In DNA form, the CDR3 reads TGTGCCAGCAGCTTCGGTAGCATCACAGAGACCCAGTACTTC. Full variable domain (remainder filled in from reference TRBV7-9 and TRBJ2-5): DTGVSQNPRHKITKRGQNVTFRCDPISEHNRLYWYRQTLGQGPEFLTYFQNEAQLEKSRLLSDRFSAERPKGSFSTLEIQRTEQGDSAMYLCASSFGSITETQYFGPGTRLLVL.

V gene TRBV30 combines with J gene TRBJ2-7; D may be TRBD1 (5 bases). Trimming removed 0 bases from V and 5 bases from J, with 14 bases in between. CDR3 length equals 14 residues. Per germline, CDR1 GTSNPN and CDR2 SVGIG (reference sequence). The CDR3 here is CAWSVPGFGDEQYF. The CDR3 DNA follows: TGTGCCTGGAGTGTACCAGGGTTTGGGGACGAGCAGTACTTC.

The chain is built from TRBV4-2 and TRBJ2-5; D perhaps matches TRBD2 (6 bases). The CDR3 length is 16 residues. CDR1 is LGHNA and CDR2 is YNFKEQ in the germline V gene. V was pared by 0 bases and J by 4 bases, with 15 bases between. The CDR3 nucleotides are TGTGCCAGCAGCCAAGAGAGCGCGGGGCAGAGAGAGACCCAGTACTTC. Translation gives CASSQESAGQRETQYF.

J is TRBJ1-5 and V is TRBV28; D is possibly TRBD1 (5 bases). V dropped 4 bases and J dropped 3 bases, with 10 bases sitting between them. Germline V gene data show CDR1 as MDHEN and CDR2 as SYDVKM. The CDR3 contains 14 residues. The CDR3: CASSYRQINQPQHF. In DNA, the CDR3 is TGTGCCAGCAGTTATCGACAGATCAATCAGCCCCAGCATTTT.

This chain uses TRBV5-5 with TRBJ1-6; the D gene is possibly TRBD1 (5 bases). In germline, CDR1 is SGHKS, CDR2 YYEKEE (reference sequence). This CDR3 has 17 residues. V shed 0 bases and J shed 4 bases, with 14 bases lying between them. DNA for the CDR3: TGTGCCAGCAGCTTGGATATGACAGCCGATTATAATTCACCCCTCCACTTT. This encodes CASSLDMTADYNSPLHF.

The genes are TRBV28 and TRBJ1-2; maybe TRBD1 (5 bases). CDR1 is MDHEN and CDR2 is SYDVKM in the germline V gene. This CDR3 contains 13 residues. Trimming pared 5 bases from V and 8 bases from J, leaving 15 bases between. The CDR3 DNA reads TGTGCCAGCAGTGCCCCGGGGGAGCAAGGCTACACCTTC. The encoded protein is CASSAPGEQGYTF.

This clone was seen a single time. The chain links TRBV5-1 to TRBJ2-1, with 11 bases that match TRBD2. Germline assignment: CDR1 SGHRS and CDR2 YFSETQ. The CDR3 is 15 amino acids. Trimming took 4 bases from V and 9 from J; bases not matched to a gene: 9. The CDR3 is CASSPLAGGSGEQFF. The CDR3 DNA reads TGCGCCAGCAGCCCGCTAGCGGGGGGATCTGGTGAGCAGTTCTTC.

The rearrangement uses TRBV30 and TRBJ1-1; D not certain. Trimming took off 1 base at V and 0 bases at J, with 9 bases between the two ends. In germline, CDR1 is GTSNPN, CDR2 SVGIG (reference sequence). This CDR3 contains 14 residues. CDR3 nucleotide sequence: TGTGCCTGGAGTGGGCTGGGCATGAACACTGAAGCTTTCTTT. This sequence encodes CAWSGLGMNTEAFF.

The chain combines TRBV27 with TRBJ2-7; D perhaps matches TRBD1 (5 bases). V was shortened by 6 bases and J by 0 bases, with 12 bases between the two germline ends. From germline, CDR1 is MNHEY and CDR2 SMNVEV (reference sequence). CDR3 length equals 14 residues. The CDR3 DNA follows: TGTGCCAGCAGCTGGGGCAGATTCTCCTACGAGCAGTACTTC. Protein: CASSWGRFSYEQYF.

This chain connects TRBV24-1 to TRBJ2-4; a possible D gene is TRBD2 (6 bases). The germline V gene encodes CDR1 KGHDR and CDR2 SFDVKD. This CDR3 is built from 15 residues. V lost 4 bases to trimming and J lost 5 bases, with 14 bases between them. The CDR3 region is CATSDPRRGQNIQYF. The CDR3 DNA is TGTGCCACCAGTGACCCTCGGAGGGGTCAAAACATTCAGTACTTC.

The chain links TRBV5-1 to TRBJ2-5, with 7 nucleotides matching TRBD1. Germline assignment: CDR1 SGHRS and CDR2 YFSETQ. This CDR3 spans 14 amino acids. The ends lost 7 bases at V and 5 bases at J; junction bases unmatched: 11. The CDR3 is CASRDPGGSETQYF. The DNA for the CDR3 is TGCGCCAGCCGTGACCCAGGGGGTTCGGAGACCCAGTACTTC.

The genes are TRBV29-1 and TRBJ2-1; 12 bases are a match to TRBD2. Germline CDR1 is SQVTM and CDR2 is ANQGSEA. The CDR3 spans 21 residues. The V gene end was trimmed by 1 base and the J gene end by 2 bases; junction bases not matched to a gene: 18. The CDR3 loop is CSVEVGVGLTSGGFTYNEQFF. In nucleotides, the CDR3 is TGCAGCGTTGAAGTAGGAGTGGGGCTTACTAGCGGGGGGTTCACCTACAATGAGCAGTTCTTC.

In this sample, this clone turned up once. The genes are TRBV30 and TRBJ1-4, with TRBD1 as a possible D gene (6 bases). The V gene lost 5 bases and the J gene lost 3 bases, with 10 bases spanning the gap. This CDR3 comprises 13 residues. Germline CDR1 reads GTSNPN; CDR2 reads SVGIG (reference sequence). CDR3 loop: CAWDTGSNEKLFF. As DNA, the CDR3 is TGTGCCTGGGATACAGGGTCTAATGAAAAACTGTTTTTT.

The gene calls are TRBV10-3 and TRBJ1-4, with D possibly TRBD1 on 5 matching bases. Germline V lookup: CDR1 ENHRY, CDR2 SYGVKD. The CDR3 loop spans 15 amino acids. V lost 2 bases and J 8 bases, leaving 15 bases between the germline ends. The chain's CDR3 is CAISEMAGGGEKLFF. CDR3 sequence (DNA): TGTGCCATCAGTGAGATGGCGGGCGGGGGAGAAAAACTGTTTTTT.

The J gene is TRBJ1-1, the V gene TRBV24-1; D perhaps matches TRBD1 (5 bases). Deletions cut 3 bases from V and 5 bases from J, with 12 bases between. Germline loops: CDR1 KGHDR, CDR2 SFDVKD. The CDR3 consists of 14 residues. Here the CDR3 reads CATSDGSKGTEAFF. The CDR3, as DNA: TGTGCCACCAGTGATGGGTCGAAGGGGACTGAAGCTTTCTTT.

The rearrangement links TRBV7-2 to TRBJ1-2, with TRBD1 as a possible D gene (5 bases). The CDR3 has 17 residues. The V gene lost 1 base and the J gene lost 2 bases, with 17 bases spanning the gap. Germline lookup yields CDR1 SGHTA and CDR2 FQGNSA. As DNA, the CDR3 is TGTGCCAGCAGCTTAGGGTTCTCTCGGGGACTCAACTATGGCTACACCTTC. It encodes CASSLGFSRGLNYGYTF.

The chain couples TRBV28 to TRBJ1-2, with D perhaps TRBD1 (6 bases). The V gene's germline CDR1 is MDHEN and CDR2 SYDVKM. The CDR3 covers 15 residues. V was shortened by 4 bases and J by 3 bases, with 15 bases between the two germline ends. CDR3: CASSSPTGSYYGYTF. The DNA for the CDR3 is TGTGCCAGCAGTTCCCCGACAGGCTCTTACTATGGCTACACCTTC.

Here the CDR3 reads CASSIGPGGAYEQYF. As DNA, the CDR3 is TGTGCCAGTAGTATTGGGCCAGGGGGCGCCTACGAGCAGTACTTC. The chain links TRBV19 to TRBJ2-7; 8 bases fit TRBD1. J was trimmed by 2 bases and V by 3 bases; bases with no gene match: 6. The CDR3 has 15 residues. Germline-derived CDR1 and CDR2 are LNHDA and SQIVND (reference sequence). The whole variable domain, remainder taken from reference TRBV19 and TRBJ2-7, is DGGITQSPKYLFRKEGQNVTLSCEQNLNHDAMYWYRQDPGQGLRLIYYSQIVNDFQKGDIAEGYSVSREKKESFPLTVTSAQKNPTAFYLCASSIGPGGAYEQYFGPGTRLTVT.